This T cell receptor (beta chain) was sequenced during a study of cytomegalovirus exposure and HLA in healthy donors. Broader study findings: Sequencing depth roughly uniform across donors was assumed in presence/absence analyses. A few chains linked to CMV were shown in vitro to be specific for CMV antigens.

Note on this clone: Its cognate antigen is unknown.

Germline CDR1 GTSNPN, CDR2 SVGIG (reference sequence). The CDR3 contains 11 residues. V lost 8 bases and J lost 1, with 9 bases in between. PCR involved 60 Vbeta and 13 Jbeta primers. Data came from immunoSEQ multiplex PCR; TCRdb stores just in-frame clones and leaves some out. The data show tens of thousands of clones, roughly three quarters seen once. The chain is built from TRBV30 and TRBJ2-7, with a possible D match to TRBD2 (5 bases). The material sequenced was PBMCs. The clonotype comes from a man aged 25 to 40 in good health and CMV-seronegative. CDR3 loop: CARRESYEQYF. CDR3 DNA: TGTGCCCGCCGGGAATCCTACGAGCAGTACTTC.